This T cell receptor beta chain derives from a study of blood T cell repertoires in COVID-19. Study-wide background: Donors in the United States, Italy and Spain gave samples during acute or convalescent COVID-19.

With V trimmed by 0 bases and J by 4 bases, 14 bases remained unmatched. CDR1 is SGHNT, CDR2 YYREEE, per germline (reference sequence). This CDR3 is built from 18 residues. This table comes from immunoSEQ multiplex PCR, and its TCRdb copy is limited to in-frame clones, with some not included. The data contain about 300,000 clones, around 92% of them singletons. Sequenced material: PBMCs or T cells enriched from blood (not recorded which). This TCR came from a woman between 45 and 60 years old who had been exposed to COVID-19. The chain uses TRBV5-4 and TRBJ1-1; TRBD1 matches 8 bases. Here the CDR3 reads CASSLVNGAQGVGTEAFF. In DNA, the CDR3 is TGTGCCAGCAGCTTGGTTAATGGGGCACAGGGGGTAGGCACTGAAGCTTTCTTT.